These 10 T cell receptor beta chains originate from one sample sequenced in a study of control samples from healthy donors and cancer patients. TCRdb keeps only in-frame clones here, not all; method: immunoSEQ multiplex PCR. The sample has 100,000 to 150,000 clones, 90% seen once; the top ten hold about 2.6%. Sequences were obtained from blood. The receptors here all came from a young man in good health.

The V call is TRBV11-2, the J call TRBJ2-3; a possible D gene is TRBD2 (6 bases). Germline V gene lookup returns CDR1 SGHAT and CDR2 FQNNGV. This CDR3 has 17 residues. Trimming took off 2 bases at V and 0 bases at J, with 15 bases between the two ends. The CDR3: CASSLLIGRGSTDTQYF. The CDR3 bases are TGTGCCAGCAGCTTATTGATTGGGCGGGGCAGCACAGATACGCAGTATTTT. Variable domain in full (rest from reference TRBV11-2 and TRBJ2-3): EAGVAQSPRYKIIEKRQSVAFWCNPISGHATLYWYQQILGQGPKLLIQFQNNGVVDDSQLPKDRFSAERLKGVDSTLKIQPAKLEDSAVYLCASSLLIGRGSTDTQYFGPGTRLTVL.

The chain carries TRBV27 and TRBJ2-1; D is possibly TRBD2 (6 bases). The CDR3 extends over 15 amino acids. Germline assignment: CDR1 MNHEY and CDR2 SMNVEV (reference sequence). The V end was cut by 7 bases, the J end by 6 bases, with 19 bases between. DNA for the CDR3: TGTGCCAGCATCCCCCTGGGGGGAGGATTCAATGAGCAGTTCTTC. Amino acids: CASIPLGGGFNEQFF.

The rearrangement links TRBV7-9 to TRBJ2-7; D is possibly TRBD2 (6 bases). V was cut by 1 base and J by 7 bases, with 11 bases left in between. In germline, CDR1 is SEHNR, CDR2 FQNEAQ (reference sequence). The CDR3 runs 13 residues. DNA of the CDR3: TGTGCCAGCAGCTTAGGGGGAGGAGGGGAGCAGTACGTC. As protein: CASSLGGGGEQYV.

V is TRBV18 and J is TRBJ1-1; TRBD1 is a possible D gene (6 bases). The V gene lost 6 bases and the J gene lost 1 base, with 9 bases spanning the gap. The V gene's germline CDR1 is KGHSH and CDR2 LQKENI. The CDR3 has 13 amino acids. The CDR3 here is CASSTDRNTEAFF. Here the CDR3 DNA reads TGTGCCAGCTCTACGGACAGGAACACTGAAGCTTTCTTT.

The chain employs TRBV5-1 and TRBJ2-1; D gene uncertain. The V gene's germline CDR1 is SGHRS and CDR2 YFSETQ. Trimming stripped 4 bases from V and 0 bases from J, with 14 bases between. This CDR3 comprises 16 residues. The DNA for the CDR3 is TGCGCCAGCAGCCAGTCCGGTGCTAGCTCCTACAATGAGCAGTTCTTC. This encodes CASSQSGASSYNEQFF.

J is TRBJ2-1 and V is TRBV3-1 (or the pseudogene TRBV3-2), with 8 bases lining up with TRBD2. CDR3 length equals 17 residues. Losses at the gene ends were 0 bases for V and 0 bases for J; bases not matched to a gene: 4. Germline values: CDR1 LGHDT, CDR2 YNNKEL (reference sequence). The CDR3 here is CASSQDERGSSYNEQFF. The CDR3 DNA is TGTGCCAGCAGCCAAGACGAGCGGGGGAGCTCCTACAATGAGCAGTTCTTC.

This chain uses TRBV5-1 with TRBJ2-4, with TRBD1 identical over 9 bases. The V and J ends lost 0 bases and 1 base, in that order; junction bases with no gene match: 11. Germline lookup yields CDR1 SGHRS and CDR2 YFSETQ. The CDR3 is made up of 19 amino acids. The CDR3 reads CASSLVSGQGDGAKNIQYF. The CDR3 bases are TGCGCCAGCAGCTTGGTGTCGGGACAGGGAGATGGGGCCAAAAACATTCAGTACTTC.

The V gene is TRBV6-1, the J gene TRBJ2-7; TRBD1 agrees at 8 bases. The V segment lost 1 base and the J segment 6 bases; nucleotides outside the gene matches: 5. The germline V gene has CDR1 MNHNS and CDR2 SASEGT. There are 14 residues in the CDR3. The CDR3 sequence is CASSEGRGLPEQYF. The CDR3 DNA reads TGTGCCAGCAGTGAAGGCAGGGGGCTCCCCGAGCAGTACTTC.

CDR3 amino acids: CAPGTGGQNTIYF. Written as DNA, the CDR3 is TGTGCTCCCGGGACAGGGGGCCAAAACACCATATATTTT. The chain recombines TRBV19 with TRBJ1-3, with 12 bases lining up with TRBD1. Germline values: CDR1 LNHDA, CDR2 SQIVND (reference sequence). The CDR3 loop spans 13 amino acids.

The J gene is TRBJ2-1, the V gene TRBV18; 7 positions match TRBD1. Germline V lookup: CDR1 KGHSH, CDR2 LQKENI. The CDR3 has 14 amino acids. With 1 base clipped from V and 9 bases from J, the junction kept 6 bases outside the gene matches. The chain's CDR3 is CASSPQNRGGEQFF. The CDR3 DNA reads as TGTGCCAGCTCACCACAAAACAGGGGTGGTGAGCAGTTCTTC.